This T cell receptor (beta chain) was captured by sequencing in a study of T cell repertoires in cytomegalovirus infection. A word on this clonotype: Its cognate antigen is unknown.

TCRdb reprocessed the reads with MiXCR, giving one entry per CDR3 protein. This table holds fewer than 85,000 distinct CDR3 sequences, under 55% found once. Germline V gene data show CDR1 as SEHNR and CDR2 as FQNEAQ (reference sequence). CDR3 size: 14 residues. V lost 4 bases and J lost 3, with 12 bases in between. This sample comprised CD8+ T cells from cultured PBMCs, obtained from culture after CMV antigen stimulation. The sequence came from a human donor in good health (CMV status not recorded). Some clones in this sample may be carry-over from other donors' samples. This sequence joins TRBV7-9 and TRBJ2-5; no definite D call. The CDR3 coding sequence is TGTGCCAGCAGCTACTTAGATATAGAAGAGACCCAGTACTTC. Translation: CASSYLDIEETQYF.